The source of this T cell receptor (beta chain) is a study of molecular identifiers for immune sequencing clone quantification (dated by TCRdb to the late 2010s). Study-wide context: For a replicate experiment, RNA from about 21,000 or 97,000 naive CD8 T cells was divided into five aliquots, of which four were sequenced. CD8 T cells were used in a methods study to benchmark molecular-identifier clustering-based TCR repertoire sequencing (MIDCIRS) and TCR RNA copy counting.

Study-wide conclusions, independent of this receptor: Even against a background of some 1 million naive CD8 T cells, spiked-in Jurkat TCR RNA amounting to a single cell's worth was reported to be detectable. Without barcode sub-clustering, chimeric consensus sequences inflated TCR diversity; chimeras reached as high as 47%. In CMV-specific effector cells, clones with more than 20 RNA copies accounted for over 99% of molecules, whereas in naive cells such clones accounted for under 1%. The naive libraries included spiked-in Jurkat TCR RNA (approximately 11 copies' worth), and this RNA is not part of the donor repertoire. Highly expanded clone sizes could be underestimated if identical TCR molecules share a barcode. About 3 recovered TCR RNA copies per cell were obtained by modeling, versus about 10 by digital PCR, implying a capture efficiency of about 30%.

Receptor libraries were prepared by PCR. TCRdb lists the instrument as NextSeq 500. Bulk TCR libraries were made following a previously described method, with the TCR primers given in Table S5. The Qiagen AllPrep DNA/RNA kit was used to purify total RNA. Before any analysis, reads coming from multiple sequencing runs of the same library were combined into one pool. The study's own analysis went as follows. Reads were retained only if the reads had an exact TCR constant sequence, and the retained reads were trimmed to 150 nt and grouped according to their 12-nt molecular barcodes. Reads inside each barcode group were sub-clustered using a 15% Levenshtein threshold, and a quality-weighted consensus sequence was constructed for each RNA molecule. Non-functional sequences were removed, as were lower-count sequences one edit away from another. Based on a fit of two negative binomial distributions, barcode sub-clusters having less than 20% of the maximum read count were discarded. TCRdb itself trimmed the public reads at Q25 with fastp, ran MiXCR and retained productive beta chains. All rows with the same CDR3 protein become a single entry with the most common DNA and genes. The V and J calls, along with clone size, are taken from TCRdb and not from the paper's own processing. The sample table shows nearly 650,000 distinct CDR3 sequences, and less than 30% are seen once. The ten most abundant clones make up about 0.73% of the sample.

V is trimmed back by 7 bases and J by 6 bases, and the junction contains 14 bases that no gene match accounts for. Taken from the germline V gene (reference sequence), the CDR1 and CDR2 loops are LNHDA and SQIVND. The CDR3 goes from the cysteine to the phenylalanine over 16 residues. Only CDR3 DNA is held: 48 bases, read in frame from base 1. Naive CD8 T cell libraries were made from roughly 18,000 to 920,000 sorted cells using 10%, 30% or 50% of purified RNA. Naive CD8 T cells, defined as CD8+CD4-CCR7+CD45RA+, were FACS-sorted into RLT Plus buffer on a BD FACSAria II. Roughly ten TCR copies' worth of Jurkat RNA were spiked into 20,000-1,000,000 naive CD8 T cell samples to test detection sensitivity. CD8 T cells were enriched with RosetteSep CD8+ T Cell Enrichment Cocktail and Ficoll-Paque, followed by ACK red cell lysis. As for this clonotype: The antigen it recognizes is unknown. No clone much larger than this one lies a single base away; base qualities are absent.

What was sequenced was naive CD8+ T cells from blood, with Jurkat cell RNA spiked in. The cell subset or site tag for this specimen amounts to: FACS-sorted CD8+CD4-CCR7+CD45RA+ naive T cells. The source of this sequence is a human donor in good health. Some libraries in this study had Jurkat cell RNA spiked in. In this chain, TRBV19 is recombined with TRBJ1-5; 8 nucleotides in the junction match TRBD1. The CDR3 region: CASMPWPTGGSQPQHF. The sequenced DNA: TGTGCCAGTATGCCCTGGCCTACAGGGGGAAGTCAGCCCCAGCATTTT.